The 25 T cell receptor beta chains in this list originate from one sample, sequenced in a study of blood T cell repertoires in COVID-19. The table came from immunoSEQ multiplex PCR; TCRdb's copy has only in-frame clones and leaves some out. The sample consists of around 200,000 clones, 70% to 90% of them appearing once. The specimen sequenced was PBMCs or T cells enriched from blood (not recorded which). The receptors come from a man under 40 who had recovered from COVID-19.

V gene TRBV5-1 combines with J gene TRBJ2-7, with 7 bases lining up with TRBD1. Trimming took 0 bases from V and 5 from J; bases not matched to a gene: 8. The CDR3 has 15 amino acids. Looked up from germline, CDR1 is SGHRS and CDR2 is YFSETQ. The CDR3 bases are TGCGCCAGCAGCTTGGTGAGGACAGGTATCGACGAGCAGTACTTC. Its protein is CASSLVRTGIDEQYF.

The chain is built from TRBV11-2 and TRBJ1-4, with D tentatively TRBD1 (5 bases). CDR3 length equals 12 residues. CDR1 is SGHAT, CDR2 FQNNGV, per germline. CDR3 in amino acids: CASRDSHEKLFF. The CDR3 bases are TGTGCTTCCCGGGACTCACATGAAAAACTGTTTTTT.

The chain joins TRBV27 to TRBJ2-2, with D possibly being TRBD2 (5 bases). CDR3 size: 18 residues. CDR1 is MNHEY and CDR2 is SMNVEV in the germline V gene (reference sequence). Trimming pared 5 bases from V and 6 bases from J, leaving 25 bases between. The CDR3 DNA reads TGTGCCAGCAGTCCGTATGGACTCCCGCGTGTTGGGTCCGGGGAGCTGTTTTTT. Its protein is CASSPYGLPRVGSGELFF.

The chain combines TRBV14 with TRBJ1-6, with no clear D. This CDR3 comprises 17 residues. V was shortened by 1 base and J by 9 bases, with 19 bases between the two germline ends. Per the germline V gene, CDR1 is SGHDN and CDR2 is FVKESK. The CDR3 coding sequence is TGTGCCAGCAGCCAAGCTTTATCCCCCTGGGCGATTTCACCCCTCCACTTT. This encodes CASSQALSPWAISPLHF.

This clone appeared a single time. The J gene is TRBJ2-5, the V gene TRBV3-1 (or the pseudogene TRBV3-2); D unclear. The length of the CDR3 is 13 residues. Germline CDR1 LGHDT, CDR2 YNNKEL (reference sequence). Trimming took 0 bases from V and 2 from J, leaving 4 bases between them. CDR3 protein: CASSQDRQETQYF. In DNA, the CDR3 is TGTGCCAGCAGCCAAGACAGACAAGAGACCCAGTACTTC.

This clone was seen a single time. The rearrangement joins TRBV6-2 or TRBV6-3 to TRBJ2-1; TRBD2 matches at 10 bases. Per germline, CDR1 MNHEY and CDR2 SVGEGT. The CDR3 loop spans 15 amino acids. V was clipped by 2 bases and J by 6 bases; unmatched bases: 4. In DNA, the CDR3 is TGTGCCAGCAGTTACGCGTCTAGCGGGGGCAATGAGCAGTTCTTC. It encodes CASSYASSGGNEQFF.

V gene TRBV5-6 combines with J gene TRBJ2-7, with 7 bases that match TRBD1. The germline V gene encodes CDR1 SGHDT and CDR2 YYEEEE. With V trimmed by 0 bases and J by 2 bases, 11 bases remained unmatched. The CDR3 has 17 amino acids. The CDR3 DNA sequence: TGTGCCAGCAGCTTGGGCAGGCTTCCCCAGGGGGCCTACGAGCAGTACTTC. This gives the protein CASSLGRLPQGAYEQYF.

The chain is built from TRBV2 and TRBJ2-1; TRBD2 is a possible D gene (6 bases). Germline lookup yields CDR1 SNHLY and CDR2 FYNNEI. Trimming left V 7 bases short and J 8 bases short, with 18 bases between. The length of the CDR3 is 14 residues. The CDR3 here is CASNRRGGRDEQFF. The DNA for the CDR3 is TGTGCCAGCAATAGGCGGGGCGGCAGGGATGAGCAGTTCTTC.

The chain uses TRBV10-2 and TRBJ1-6; D may be TRBD1 (5 bases). Germline lookup yields CDR1 WSHSY and CDR2 SAAADI. The ends were cut back, 8 bases at V and 5 bases at J, with 13 bases in the middle. This CDR3 contains 14 residues. The CDR3 nucleotides read TGCGCCAGCCGGCTGCCAGGGCATAATTCACCCCTCCACTTT. Translated: CASRLPGHNSPLHF.

In DNA, the CDR3 is TGCGCCAGCAGCCAAGATCCCACAGGCGATCAGCCCCAGCATTTT. Residues: CASSQDPTGDQPQHF. This chain connects TRBV4-1 to TRBJ1-5, with D possibly matching TRBD1 (5 bases). Trimming cost V 0 bases and J 5 bases, with 11 bases left between them. This CDR3 contains 15 residues. CDR1 is MGHRA, CDR2 YSYEKL, per germline.

V and J are TRBV6-5 and TRBJ1-1; D is unclear. Germline lookup yields CDR1 MNHEY and CDR2 SVGAGI. CDR3 length: 13 residues. Trimming shortened V by 4 bases and J by 4 bases, and 10 bases separated the two germline ends. The CDR3 region has the DNA TGTGCCAGCAGTTCCGGGGTTCGCACTGAAGCTTTCTTT. This encodes CASSSGVRTEAFF.

This chain connects TRBV4-1 to TRBJ1-1, with unresolved D. This CDR3 has 17 amino acids. V was cut by 2 bases and J by 5 bases, with 21 bases left in between. Looked up from germline, CDR1 is MGHRA and CDR2 is YSYEKL. This CDR3 is CASSQRYNTDVRTEAFF. Here the CDR3 DNA reads TGCGCCAGCAGCCAAAGATATAATACCGATGTGAGGACTGAAGCTTTCTTT.

The V call is TRBV11-1, the J call TRBJ2-1; D unresolved. CDR1 and CDR2 from the germline V gene are SGHAT and FQDESV (reference sequence). Trimming left V 5 bases short and J 1 base short, with 9 bases between. CDR3 length: 14 amino acids. CDR3 nucleotide sequence: TGTGCCAGCAGCCTTATTTTATCCTACAATGAGCAGTTCTTC. Amino acids: CASSLILSYNEQFF. Combining the CDR3 with reference TRBV11-1 and TRBJ2-1 gives the whole variable domain EAEVAQSPRYKITEKSQAVAFWCDPISGHATLYWYRQILGQGPELLVQFQDESVVDDSQLPKDRFSAERLKGVDSTLKIQPAELGDSAMYLCASSLILSYNEQFFGPGTRLTVL.

The CDR3 coding sequence is TGTGCCAGTAGCAACATCAGGGACAGGGGAAATAATTCACCCCTCCACTTT. Its protein is CASSNIRDRGNNSPLHF. The gene calls are TRBV19 and TRBJ1-6; 10 nucleotides match TRBD1. CDR1 is LNHDA and CDR2 is SQIVND in the germline V gene (reference sequence). This CDR3 spans 17 amino acids. V shed 6 bases, J shed 5 bases, and the junction held 10 bases outside the gene matches.

The V gene is TRBV7-6, the J gene TRBJ2-1, with a possible D match to TRBD1 (6 bases). The germline V gene encodes CDR1 SGHVS and CDR2 FNYEAQ. CDR3 length equals 16 residues. The V end was cut by 7 bases, the J end by 2 bases, with 18 bases between. The CDR3 here is CASTSVWDKPYNEQFF. In DNA, the CDR3 is TGTGCCAGCACCTCCGTCTGGGACAAACCCTACAATGAGCAGTTCTTC.

This chain links TRBV10-1 with TRBJ2-3; a possible D gene is TRBD1 (5 bases). V was shortened by 4 bases and J by 0 bases, with 11 bases between the two germline ends. The germline CDR1 and CDR2 sequences are WNHNN and SYGVQD (reference sequence). The CDR3 has 15 residues. The CDR3 bases are TGCGCCAGCAGTGTAGGCGACAGAAGCACAGATACGCAGTATTTT. Protein: CASSVGDRSTDTQYF.

The rearrangement joins TRBV5-8 to TRBJ2-7, with 8 bases identical to TRBD1. The CDR3 extends over 15 amino acids. V lost 4 bases and J lost 2; bases outside the gene matches: 8. Germline V gene sequence: CDR1 SGHTS, CDR2 YDEGEE. The CDR3 loop reads CASSVTGTGAYEQYF. CDR3 bases: TGTGCCAGCAGCGTAACCGGGACAGGAGCCTACGAGCAGTACTTC. The full variable domain, in which reference TRBV5-8 and TRBJ2-7 provide the parts outside the CDR3, is EAGVTQSPTHLIKTRGQQATLRCSPISGHTSVYWYQQALGLGLQFLLWYDEGEERNRGNFPPRFSGRQFPNYSSELNVNALELEDSALYLCASSVTGTGAYEQYFGPGTRLTVT.

The chain employs TRBV27 and TRBJ2-1; a weak D match, TRBD1 (8 bases). Trimming took 2 bases from V and 7 from J, leaving 18 bases between them. This CDR3 spans 16 amino acids. The germline V gene encodes CDR1 MNHEY and CDR2 SMNVEV (reference sequence). The CDR3 sequence is CASSLRPTGGGNEQFF. The DNA for the CDR3 is TGTGCCAGCAGTTTACGGCCCACAGGGGGGGGAAATGAGCAGTTCTTC.

The genes are TRBV27 and TRBJ2-1; TRBD1 might be the D (6 bases). Per germline, CDR1 MNHEY and CDR2 SMNVEV (reference sequence). V gave up 5 bases and J gave up 3 bases, with 11 bases separating them. This CDR3 spans 14 amino acids. CDR3 residues: CASSGDISYNEQFF. The CDR3 DNA is TGTGCCAGCAGTGGGGACATCAGCTACAATGAGCAGTTCTTC.

The chain combines TRBV15 with TRBJ2-1; possible D gene TRBD2, 6 bases. Germline V lookup: CDR1 LNHNV, CDR2 YYDKDF (reference sequence). The CDR3 runs to 16 residues. Trimming took 3 bases from V and 7 from J, leaving 19 bases between them. CDR3: CATSSRERVLANEQFF. For the CDR3, the DNA is TGTGCCACCAGCAGCCGGGAGAGGGTCTTGGCGAATGAGCAGTTCTTC.

This chain uses TRBV11-3 with TRBJ2-2; TRBD2 matches 7 bases. CDR1 and CDR2 (germline): SGHNT, YENEEA. This CDR3 is built from 16 residues. The ends lost 0 bases at V and 1 base at J; junction bases unmatched: 2. The CDR3 nucleotides are TGTGCCAGCAGCTTAGAGAGCGGGAAGAACACCGGGGAGCTGTTTTTT. Protein sequence: CASSLESGKNTGELFF.

The J gene is TRBJ2-5, the V gene TRBV2; perhaps TRBD1 as D (6 bases). CDR1 and CDR2 (germline): SNHLY, FYNNEI. This CDR3 is built from 13 residues. V lost 8 bases, J lost 0 bases, and 10 bases lay in between. Here the CDR3 reads CASEGDNQETQYF. The CDR3 DNA reads TGTGCCAGCGAGGGGGACAACCAAGAGACCCAGTACTTC.

The V gene is TRBV7-2, the J gene TRBJ2-3; the match to TRBD2 covers 7 bases. The junction had 8 bases not matched to a gene; V was cut back by 2 bases and J by 0 bases. Germline CDR1 reads SGHTA; CDR2 reads FQGNSA. The CDR3 sequence is 17 residues long. The CDR3 loop reads CASSLFSSGASTDTQYF. CDR3 coding DNA: TGTGCCAGCAGCTTATTCTCTAGCGGAGCTAGCACAGATACGCAGTATTTT.

The chain couples TRBV12-3 or TRBV12-4 to TRBJ1-4; D uncertain. Trimming shortened V by 6 bases and J by 4 bases, and 9 bases separated the two germline ends. This CDR3 is 13 amino acids long. The CDR3 DNA is TGTGCCAGCAGGATAGAGGTTAATGAAAAACTGTTTTTT. Translation: CASRIEVNEKLFF.

V is TRBV3-1 (or the pseudogene TRBV3-2) and J is TRBJ2-7; TRBD2 agrees at 11 bases. Germline CDR1 is LGHDT and CDR2 is YNNKEL (reference sequence). This CDR3 is 14 amino acids long. J lost 3 bases, V lost 2 bases, and 0 bases had no gene match. CDR3 amino acids: CASSQLAGGYEQYF. The CDR3 DNA sequence: TGTGCCAGCAGCCAACTAGCGGGAGGCTACGAGCAGTACTTC.